This TCR beta chain was identified in a study of CD8 T cells in ankylosing spondylitis. CDR1 is SNHLY and CDR2 is FYNNEI in the germline V gene. The CDR3 sequence is 15 residues long. Between the trimmed V and J ends, which lost 5 bases and 3 bases, there was a span of 14 bases. TCRdb used MiXCR to reprocess the 5' RACE reads, holding one entry per CDR3 protein. The sample includes about 250,000 distinct CDR3 sequences, roughly 32% seen only once; the top ten take around 4%. The V gene is TRBV2, the J gene TRBJ2-1; D tentatively reads TRBD1 or TRBD2 (5 bases each). This clonotype originated in a male donor with ankylosing spondylitis or in good health (not recorded which). Sample: blood, either unsorted or a sorted T cell fraction (not recorded which). CDR3 sequence reads: CASSPPGRSYNEQFF. In DNA, the CDR3 is TGTGCCAGCAGTCCGCCGGGACGGAGCTACAATGAGCAGTTCTTC.